These T cell receptor beta chains were read from a single sample in a study of beta chain features in type 1 diabetes. Profiling relied on immunoSEQ multiplex PCR, and the TCRdb table lists in-frame clones only, not all of them. The data show about 150,000 clones, just over 9% seen once. The source material was central memory CD4+ T cells from blood. These receptor sequences come from a man between 18 and 35 years old in good health. The CDR3 runs from the conserved cysteine through the conserved F or W. D genes are given only for firm matches. A clone size is listed for some rows: how often the clone was seen (once, few, many), or a class if it is expanded.

>NA|TRBV18|TRBD1|TRBJ1-5
TGTGCCAGCTCAGGGACTGACAGGGGCAATCAGCCCCAGCATTTT
CASSGTDRGNQPQHF
>NA|TRBV11-3|TRBD2|TRBJ2-3
TGTGCCAGCAGCGAGGGGTCAGTAGCGGGGGGTGCAGATACGCAGTATTTT
CASSEGSVAGGADTQYF
>few|TRBV7-2|TRBD2|TRBJ2-1
TGTGCCGTAGCGGGGGGGCCTGGGAATGAGCAGTTCTTC
CAVAGGPGNEQFF
>NA|TRBV20-1|NA|TRBJ2-1
TGCAGTGCTAGTAGTAAGACATCCGCGTTCTTC
CSASSKTSAFF
>few|TRBV5-4|NA|TRBJ1-4
TGTGCCAGCAGACCTCGGGAAACTGGAGAAAAACTGTTTTTT
CASRPRETGEKLFF
>NA|TRBV7-2|TRBD2|TRBJ2-3
TGTGCCAGCAGCCGGCTGGGACTAGCGGGGGCCGTGGGAGATACGCAGTATTTT
CASSRLGLAGAVGDTQYF
>NA|TRBV25-1|TRBD1|TRBJ1-6
TGTGCCACGATGGACAGGGTGGGTGCACCCCTCCACTTT
CATMDRVGAPLHF
>NA|TRBV18|NA|TRBJ2-7
TGTGCCAGCTCACCACAGGCAGGTACCTACGAGCAGTACTTC
CASSPQAGTYEQYF
>NA|TRBV19|NA|TRBJ1-2
TGTGCCAGTAGTGCTCGGAGCTATGGCTACACCTTC
CASSARSYGYTF
>few|TRBV10-3|TRBD1|TRBJ1-3
TGTGCCATCAGTGAGCGGATAGGACAGGTCCAAGGAAACACCATATATTTT
CAISERIGQVQGNTIYF
>NA|TRBV5-1|TRBD1|TRBJ2-2
TGCGCCAGCAGCACACATCCACCGGGACAGGGGAACACCGGGGAGCTGTTTTTT
CASSTHPPGQGNTGELFF
>few|TRBV18|NA|TRBJ1-6
TGTGCCAGCTCACAAAACAACAGGAACTCCTATAATTCACCCCTCCACTTT
CASSQNNRNSYNSPLHF
>few|TRBV7-2|NA|TRBJ1-2
TGTGCCAGCAGCTTAGTTTCCGGTCCGCGCTATGGCTACACCTTC
CASSLVSGPRYGYTF
>few|TRBV9|TRBD2|TRBJ2-3
TGTGCCAGCAGTCTAGCGGGGGACCGGGATACGCAGTATTTT
CASSLAGDRDTQYF
>many|TRBV14|TRBD2|TRBJ2-1
TGTGCCAGCAGCCAAGTCTACGGGGGGGCGGCTGAGCAGTTCTTC
CASSQVYGGAAEQFF
>NA|TRBV5-1|NA|TRBJ1-4
TGCGCCAGCAGCTTGGTGGTCGGGGTGGAGCCAACTAATGAAAAACTGTTTTTT
CASSLVVGVEPTNEKLFF
>NA|TRBV7-9|TRBD2|TRBJ2-5
TGTGCCAGCAGCTTAGGACGTGTCGGGGGGGCCTTAGGAGAGACCCAGTACTTC
CASSLGRVGGALGETQYF
>NA|TRBV2|NA|TRBJ2-5
TGTGCCAGCAGTGAAGAAGGGGGACGGAACCAAGAGACCCAGTACTTC
CASSEEGGRNQETQYF
>few|TRBV6-1|TRBD1|TRBJ1-6
TGTGCCAGCGAGGTTAGACAGGGGAATTCACCCCTCCACTTT
CASEVRQGNSPLHF
>NA|TRBV7-8|NA|TRBJ1-2
TGTGCCAGCAGCTTAGAACGAGGGAACTATGGCTACACCTTC
CASSLERGNYGYTF
>few|TRBV29-1|NA|TRBJ2-3
TGCAGCGTTGGTATACAGAGAAGCACAGATACGCAGTATTTT
CSVGIQRSTDTQYF
>NA|TRBV7-2|NA|TRBJ2-3
TGTGCCAGCAGCCGAACAGGGTTCACAGATACGCAGTATTTT
CASSRTGFTDTQYF
>few|TRBV4-3|TRBD1|TRBJ2-2
TGCGCCAGCAGCCAAGGATCAGGGGGCGCTCGGACCGGGGAGCTGTTTTTT
CASSQGSGGARTGELFF
>few|TRBV7-9|NA|TRBJ1-6
TGTGCCAGCAGCTTAGTACAGGGCAATTCACCCCTCCACTTT
CASSLVQGNSPLHF
>NA|TRBV6-1|TRBD1|TRBJ2-7
TGTGCCAGCAGTGCCCGGACAGGGGGTAGGGACGAGCAGTACTTC
CASSARTGGRDEQYF
>NA|TRBV5-1|TRBD2|TRBJ2-5
TGCGCCAGCAGCGAACCGGGGGGGCGAGAGACCCAGTACTTC
CASSEPGGRETQYF
>few|TRBV4-2|NA|TRBJ2-5
TGTGCCAGCAGCCCCGGGGGTTTAGAGACCCAGTACTTC
CASSPGGLETQYF
>NA|TRBV6-6|NA|TRBJ2-5
TGTGCCAGCAGCCCACAAGAGACCCAGTACTTC
CASSPQETQYF
>few|TRBV18|NA|TRBJ2-4
TGTGCCAGCTCACCACCGGGTCAGGTAGCCAAAAACATTCAGTACTTC
CASSPPGQVAKNIQYF
>NA|TRBV30|TRBD1|TRBJ1-5
TGTGCCTGGGGGGACAGGGGAAAGCCCCAGCATTTT
CAWGDRGKPQHF
>NA|TRBV30|NA|TRBJ1-3
TGTGCCTGGAGTGCGCCCGGGTCAGGGTGGGGAAACACCATATATTTT
CAWSAPGSGWGNTIYF
>few|TRBV5-6|NA|TRBJ1-2
TGTGCCAGCAGCCCTTGGACAGAAGCTAACTATGGCTACACCTTC
CASSPWTEANYGYTF
>NA|TRBV5-6|NA|TRBJ2-5
TGTGCCAGCAGTTATAGAGAGACCCAGTACTTC
CASSYRETQYF
>NA|TRBV28|TRBD1|TRBJ1-2
TGTGCCAGCAGCAACAGGGGGTCGTATGGCTACACCTTC
CASSNRGSYGYTF
>NA|TRBV11-2|TRBD1|TRBJ1-2
TGTGCCAGCAGCTTCCAACCGGGACAGGATGGTGGCTACACCTTC
CASSFQPGQDGGYTF
>few|TRBV7-8|TRBD2|TRBJ2-1
TGTGCCAGCACACCCGGGGGGGCCATATATGAGCAGTTCTTC
CASTPGGAIYEQFF
>few|TRBV2|TRBD1|TRBJ2-5
TGTGCCAGCAGTCCAAACCGGGACAGGCAAGAGACCCAGTACTTC
CASSPNRDRQETQYF
>few|TRBV5-1|NA|TRBJ2-3
TGCGCCAGCAGCTTTTTGGCGGGAAGCACAGATACGCAGTATTTT
CASSFLAGSTDTQYF
>NA|TRBV10-3|NA|TRBJ2-3
TGTGCCATCAGTTCAGTCGATAGCGACACAGATACGCAGTATTTT
CAISSVDSDTDTQYF
>NA|TRBV6-6|TRBD1|TRBJ2-1
TGTGCCAGCGGCCGACAGGGGAGGAACAATGAGCAGTTCTTC
CASGRQGRNNEQFF
>NA|TRBV21-1|NA|TRBJ2-6
TGTGCCAGCAGCAAGGGCAGTGAGTCCGCCGGGGCCAACGTCCTGACTTTC
CASSKGSESAGANVLTF
>NA|TRBV4-1|TRBD1|TRBJ2-7
TGCGCCAGCAGCCAAACCGCCTCCGGGACAGGGACCTACGAGCAGTACTTC
CASSQTASGTGTYEQYF
>NA|TRBV7-9|NA|TRBJ2-3
TGTGCCAGCAGCTCCAGGGCAGATACGCAGTATTTT
CASSSRADTQYF
>NA|TRBV29-1|NA|TRBJ1-1
TGCAGCGTTGAGGGTTTTGCGCAGGCAGAGAACACTGAAGCTTTCTTT
CSVEGFAQAENTEAFF
>NA|TRBV19|NA|TRBJ2-5
TGTGCCAGTAGTATAGGACAGGTGGCGGAGACCCAGTACTTC
CASSIGQVAETQYF
>few|TRBV15|NA|TRBJ1-5
TGTGCCACCGGTCAGGGTATTGAAAGCAATCAGCCCCAGCATTTT
CATGQGIESNQPQHF
>NA|TRBV5-1|TRBD2|TRBJ2-5
TGCGCCAGCAGCACCGGACTAGCGGGCCAAGAGACCCAGTACTTC
CASSTGLAGQETQYF
>few|TRBV25-1|NA|TRBJ2-5
TGTGCCAGCACCTCCCCGACACGGCAAGAGACCCAGTACTTC
CASTSPTRQETQYF
>once|TRBV27|NA|TRBJ1-2
TGTGCCAGCAGCCTGAGAAGGGGTGAGGGCTACACCTTC
CASSLRRGEGYTF
>few|TRBV28|NA|TRBJ1-2
TGTGCCAGCTCGTCCTCTACCCATGGCTACACCTTC
CASSSSTHGYTF